One and the same sample provided the 21 T cell receptor beta chains below, sequenced in a study of cytomegalovirus exposure and HLA in healthy donors. Primers for the PCR totalled 60 Vbeta and 13 Jbeta. Assay: immunoSEQ multiplex PCR; the TCRdb copy retains only in-frame clones and omits some. This sample yields fewer than 250,000 clones, of which roughly 82% are seen a single time; approximately 5.7% belongs to the top ten. The specimen was PBMCs. The receptors stem from a man aged 40-50 years in good health and CMV-seropositive.

In the case of this clone: In the same sample, other DNA sequences code for this CDR3. The chain has TRBV19 and TRBJ2-2; no clear D gene. Deletions cut 1 base from V and 3 bases from J, with 6 bases between. The CDR3 sequence is 14 residues long. The germline V gene has CDR1 LNHDA and CDR2 SQIVND (reference sequence). The CDR3 reads CASSIGQYTGELFF. As DNA, the CDR3 is TGTGCCAGTAGTATAGGGCAGTACACCGGGGAGCTGTTTTTT.

The chain recombines TRBV6-1 with TRBJ1-1; 10 bases fit TRBD1. The CDR3 contains 14 residues. J was trimmed by 5 bases and V by 6 bases; bases with no gene match: 6. Germline V CDR1 and CDR2: MNHNS, SASEGT. CDR3 sequence (DNA): TGTGCCAGCAGAACGACAGGGGGCGCGACTGAAGCTTTCTTT. Translated, it gives CASRTTGGATEAFF.

V is TRBV6-1 and J is TRBJ1-6; a weak D match, TRBD1 (6 bases). Trimming stripped 3 bases from V and 3 bases from J, with 9 bases between. This CDR3 is built from 15 residues. Germline V gives CDR1 MNHNS, CDR2 SASEGT. This chain's CDR3 is CASSEAQGYNSPLHF. The CDR3 bases are TGTGCCAGCAGTGAGGCACAGGGCTATAATTCACCCCTCCACTTT.

The J gene is TRBJ2-3, the V gene TRBV7-2; TRBD2 agrees at 13 bases. The CDR3 spans 15 residues. CDR1 and CDR2 from the germline V gene are SGHTA and FQGNSA. Unmatched junction bases numbered 0, after V lost 1 base and J lost 5 bases. The CDR3 reads CASSLGTSGGDTQYF. CDR3 nucleotides: TGTGCCAGCAGCTTAGGGACTAGCGGGGGAGATACGCAGTATTTT.

The CDR3, as DNA: TGTGCCAGCGGGGCGGGAGGTTCCTACAATGAGCAGTTCTTC. Translated: CASGAGGSYNEQFF. V usage is TRBV2 and J usage is TRBJ2-1; 8 bases are shared with TRBD2. The CDR3 runs 14 residues. Per germline, CDR1 SNHLY and CDR2 FYNNEI. The V segment lost 8 bases and the J segment 1 base; nucleotides outside the gene matches: 4.

The rearrangement uses TRBV10-3 and TRBJ1-5; D might be TRBD1 (6 bases). This CDR3 comprises 12 residues. The V end lost 11 bases, the J end lost 1 base, and 9 bases lay between the germline ends. The V gene's germline CDR1 is ENHRY and CDR2 SYGVKD. The CDR3, as DNA: TGTGCCGTGAGGGGGAGCAATCAGCCCCAGCATTTT. Protein: CAVRGSNQPQHF.

This rearrangement joins TRBV14 to TRBJ2-3, with 7 bases identical to TRBD2. CDR3 length equals 18 residues. J gave up 6 bases and V 1 base, and 16 bases lay outside the gene matches. Per the germline V gene, CDR1 is SGHDN and CDR2 is FVKESK. CDR3 in DNA: TGTGCCAGCAGCCAAGTCTCTCAGGGCGGGAGAAGGGTGGATACGCAGTATTTT. Translated: CASSQVSQGGRRVDTQYF.

The chain has TRBV27 and TRBJ1-1; no clear D. The CDR3 has 13 residues. CDR1 is MNHEY and CDR2 is SMNVEV in the germline V gene (reference sequence). With 3 bases removed from V and 6 bases from J, the gap between germline ends came to 11 bases. The DNA of the CDR3 is TGTGCCAGCAGTTTGCGGTCTCGGGCTGAAGCTTTCTTT. It yields the protein CASSLRSRAEAFF.

The DNA of the CDR3 is TGCAGCGTTGGGGGGCAGGGCGGGTATGGCTACACCTTC. It codes for CSVGGQGGYGYTF. This chain links TRBV29-1 with TRBJ1-2; D might be TRBD1 (6 bases). The germline V and J ends were trimmed by 4 bases and 5 bases, with 14 bases remaining between them. In germline, CDR1 is SQVTM, CDR2 ANQGSEA. The length of the CDR3 is 13 residues.

This clone was seen just once. The chain has TRBV6-1 and TRBJ2-5; 11 positions match TRBD2. The ends lost 7 bases at V and 7 bases at J; junction bases unmatched: 11. This CDR3 comprises 15 residues. CDR1 is MNHNS, CDR2 SASEGT, per germline. The CDR3 loop is CASNSPGLAEWTQYF. Written as DNA, the CDR3 is TGTGCCAGCAACAGCCCGGGACTAGCGGAGTGGACCCAGTACTTC.

The genes are TRBV19 and TRBJ1-5, with 7 bases that match TRBD1. Germline loops: CDR1 LNHDA, CDR2 SQIVND (reference sequence). Trimming took 6 bases from V and 0 from J; bases not matched to a gene: 5. This CDR3 contains 15 residues. The CDR3 sequence is CASRNRGPSNQPQHF. CDR3 nucleotide sequence: TGTGCCAGTAGGAACAGGGGCCCTAGCAATCAGCCCCAGCATTTT. Complete variable domain (other parts from reference TRBV19 and TRBJ1-5): DGGITQSPKYLFRKEGQNVTLSCEQNLNHDAMYWYRQDPGQGLRLIYYSQIVNDFQKGDIAEGYSVSREKKESFPLTVTSAQKNPTAFYLCASRNRGPSNQPQHFGDGTRLSIL.

Regarding this clone: Other DNA sequences within the sample encode an identical CDR3. The chain carries TRBV7-9 and TRBJ2-5, with unresolved D. From germline, CDR1 is SEHNR and CDR2 FQNEAQ (reference sequence). This CDR3 is 12 amino acids long. Trimming pared 2 bases from V and 5 bases from J, leaving 6 bases between. CDR3 protein: CASSLISETQYF. As DNA, the CDR3 is TGTGCCAGCAGCTTAATAAGCGAGACCCAGTACTTC.

This chain uses TRBV6-1 with TRBJ1-5; TRBD1 agrees at 9 bases. After removal of 6 bases from V and 6 bases from J, the junction contained 6 bases not matched to a gene. Germline V gene sequence: CDR1 MNHNS, CDR2 SASEGT. CDR3 length: 14 amino acids. The CDR3: CASRTQGATQPQHF. The CDR3 coding sequence is TGTGCCAGCAGGACACAGGGGGCAACTCAGCCCCAGCATTTT.

V is TRBV2 and J is TRBJ2-1; the match to TRBD1 covers 7 bases. This CDR3 comprises 11 residues. Trimming at V came to 10 bases and at J to 8 bases, leaving 5 bases not matched to a gene. Germline assignment: CDR1 SNHLY and CDR2 FYNNEI. CDR3 amino acids: CATTGFDEQFF. Written as DNA, the CDR3 is TGTGCCACGACAGGGTTCGATGAGCAGTTCTTC.

This chain connects TRBV11-2 to TRBJ1-1; D unclear. The CDR3 covers 15 residues. Germline CDR1 reads SGHAT; CDR2 reads FQNNGV. V dropped 5 bases and J dropped 5 bases, with 18 bases sitting between them. CDR3 coding DNA: TGTGCCAGCAGCCAATTGAGGCCCGGCGGGACTGAAGCTTTCTTT. It codes for CASSQLRPGGTEAFF.

This chain connects TRBV7-3 to TRBJ2-5; D remains unclear. CDR1 is SGHTA, CDR2 FQGTGA, per germline. Trimming removed 1 base at V and 2 bases at J, with 8 bases between. The CDR3 has 14 amino acids. The CDR3 protein is CASSLRAEQETQYF. The CDR3 nucleotides read TGTGCCAGCAGCTTAAGGGCAGAACAAGAGACCCAGTACTTC.

The chain uses TRBV18 and TRBJ2-1, with 9 bases identical to TRBD2. The CDR3 has 15 amino acids. CDR1 and CDR2 (germline): KGHSH, LQKENI. J gave up 8 bases and V 5 bases, and 10 bases lay outside the gene matches. CDR3 bases: TGTGCCAGCTCATCCCGGACTAGCGATCGACATGAGCAGTTCTTC. Its translation is CASSSRTSDRHEQFF.

This chain uses TRBV5-8 with TRBJ1-1, with a weak D call TRBD1 (6 bases). The V gene's germline CDR1 is SGHTS and CDR2 YDEGEE. Trimming removed 4 bases at V and 7 bases at J, with 14 bases between. The CDR3 totals 13 residues. The CDR3 sequence is CASSRRGGGEAFF. The DNA of the CDR3 is TGTGCCAGCAGCCGAAGGGGGGGCGGTGAAGCTTTCTTT.

The chain joins TRBV9 to TRBJ1-1; the D gene is possibly TRBD1 (5 bases). V gave up 0 bases and J gave up 5 bases, with 11 bases separating them. Germline V gene data show CDR1 as SGDLS and CDR2 as YYNGEE. The length of the CDR3 is 14 residues. CDR3: CASSVEGRATEAFF. As DNA, the CDR3 is TGTGCCAGCAGCGTAGAGGGCAGGGCTACTGAAGCTTTCTTT.

The chain combines TRBV14 with TRBJ1-1, with D unresolved. This CDR3 region has 14 residues. V gave up 4 bases and J gave up 2 bases, with 11 bases separating them. Germline CDR1 is SGHDN and CDR2 is FVKESK. The CDR3 reads CASSLLGGNTEAFF. In DNA form, the CDR3 reads TGTGCCAGCAGCCTCTTAGGCGGAAACACTGAAGCTTTCTTT.

The chain joins TRBV5-1 to TRBJ2-1, with 11 bases lining up with TRBD2. Germline values: CDR1 SGHRS, CDR2 YFSETQ. The CDR3 consists of 19 residues. V shed 4 bases, J shed 2 bases, and the junction held 14 bases outside the gene matches. The CDR3 spells CASSLALAGGPRTYNEQFF. The DNA of the CDR3 is TGCGCCAGCAGCCTTGCTTTAGCGGGAGGGCCTAGAACCTACAATGAGCAGTTCTTC.